The following is a T cell receptor (beta chain) sequence with its context. The sample originates from a study of blood T cell repertoires in COVID-19. Data came from immunoSEQ multiplex PCR; TCRdb stores just in-frame clones and leaves some out. The repertoire holds 10,000 to 15,000 clones, with roughly 72% as singletons. Seattle's cohort entered during active infection and was followed longitudinally. The CDR3 covers 15 residues. Germline loops: CDR1 SQVTM, CDR2 ANQGSEA. Between the trimmed V and J ends, which lost 0 bases and 3 bases, there was a span of 12 bases. The sample comprised peripheral blood. This sequence was found in a man between 60 and 75 years old with COVID-19, enrolled during active disease. The chain has TRBV29-1 and TRBJ2-1; no clear D. The DNA for the CDR3 is TGCAGCGTTGAAGAGTCCGCAGGTTTCTACAATGAGCAGTTCTTC. Translation: CSVEESAGFYNEQFF.